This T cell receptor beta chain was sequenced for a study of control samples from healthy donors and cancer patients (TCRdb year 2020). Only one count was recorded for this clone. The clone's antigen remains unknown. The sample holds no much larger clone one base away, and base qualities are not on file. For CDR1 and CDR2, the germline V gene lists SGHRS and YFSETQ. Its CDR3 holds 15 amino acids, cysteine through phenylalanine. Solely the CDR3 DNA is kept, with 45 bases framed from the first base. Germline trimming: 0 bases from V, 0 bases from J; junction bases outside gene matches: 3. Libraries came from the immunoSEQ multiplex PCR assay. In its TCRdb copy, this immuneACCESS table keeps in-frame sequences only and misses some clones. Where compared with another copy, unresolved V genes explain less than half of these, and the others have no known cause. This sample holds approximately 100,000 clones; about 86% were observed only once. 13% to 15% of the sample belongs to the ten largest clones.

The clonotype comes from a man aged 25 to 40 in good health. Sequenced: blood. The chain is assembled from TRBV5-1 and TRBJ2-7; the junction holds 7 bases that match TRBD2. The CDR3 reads CASSLGGRASYEQYF. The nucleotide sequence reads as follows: TGCGCCAGCAGCTTGGGAGGGAGGGCCTCCTACGAGCAGTACTTC.